A selection of T cell receptor beta chains follows, all from one sample in a study of glioma-infiltrating T cells after dendritic cell vaccination. The protocol was immunoSEQ multiplex PCR, while the TCRdb copy is restricted to in-frame clones and leaves out a portion. The top ten hold around 14% of the sample, which has tens of thousands of clones, roughly 80% seen once. The sample was blood, taken after dendritic cell vaccination. The receptors shown here come from a human donor with glioblastoma. The CDR3 runs from the conserved cysteine through the conserved F or W. The D gene is left open where the match is weak. The size entry is marked missing in some rows and otherwise reads once, few, many or a size class.

17,once,TRBD1,TRBJ1-1,TRBV9,TGTGCCAGCAGCGTCTCTACCCGGGACAGGGTGAACACTGAAGCTTTCTTT,CASSVSTRDRVNTEAFF
12,NA,TRBD1,TRBJ2-7,TRBV29-1,TGCAGCGTTGCACAGGGGATCTACGAGCAGTACTTC,CSVAQGIYEQYF
13,NA,TRBD1,TRBJ1-1,TRBV5-5,TGTGCCAGCAAACAGGGGGCTGGTACTGAAGCTTTCTTT,CASKQGAGTEAFF
16,NA,NA,TRBJ1-1,TRBV6-1,TGTGCCAGCAGTGAATATATTGGGAGGGGCGGGACTGAAGCTTTCTTT,CASSEYIGRGGTEAFF
11,NA,NA,TRBJ2-7,TRBV20-1,TGCAGTGCTCAGGGCCCCTACGAGCAGTACTTC,CSAQGPYEQYF
17,NA,TRBD1,TRBJ1-1,TRBV5-6,TGTGCCAGCAGCTTGGTCGGGACAGGGGGCTGGGACACTGAAGCTTTCTTT,CASSLVGTGGWDTEAFF
16,NA,NA,TRBJ2-7,TRBV7-2,TGTGCCAGCAGCTCCAGCCGTGGACTGAAAGGCTACGAGCAGTACTTC,CASSSSRGLKGYEQYF
17,once,NA,TRBJ2-6,TRBV2,TGTGCCAGCAGTGCAGGCGGGTACACCTCTGGGGCCAACGTCCTGACTTTC,CASSAGGYTSGANVLTF
18,NA,NA,TRBJ2-2,TRBV4-2,TGTGCCAGCAGCCAAGATGGGAGGACTCCTGGGGGTACCGGGGAGCTGTTTTTT,CASSQDGRTPGGTGELFF
14,NA,NA,TRBJ2-1,TRBV2,TGTGCCAGCACCGGAAAGAGGGGGGGCGTTGAGCAGTTCTTC,CASTGKRGGVEQFF
17,once,NA,TRBJ2-1,TRBV4-1,TGCGCCAGCAGCCAAGCCGGGACTCCGAGCTCCTACAATGAGCAGTTCTTC,CASSQAGTPSSYNEQFF
15,NA,TRBD1,TRBJ1-6,TRBV30,TGTGCCTGGAGTGTAGGACAGGGGGGCTTTTCACCCCTCCACTTT,CAWSVGQGGFSPLHF
17,NA,TRBD1,TRBJ1-4,TRBV7-2,TGTGCCAGCAGCTTAGGGGGTTTACAGGGGATTAATGAAAAACTGTTTTTT,CASSLGGLQGINEKLFF
15,NA,TRBD2,TRBJ2-3,TRBV6-4,TGTGCCAGCAGTGACAGCTGGCTAGCGGGGGATACGCAGTATTTT,CASSDSWLAGDTQYF
17,NA,NA,TRBJ1-4,TRBV12-5,TGTGCTAGTGGTTTGGTAGGCAAGGGGTCGGCTAATGAAAAACTGTTTTTT,CASGLVGKGSANEKLFF
14,NA,NA,TRBJ1-1,TRBV5-1,TGCGCCAGCAGCTTGAAGGGCAGGGACACTGAAGCTTTCTTT,CASSLKGRDTEAFF
14,NA,TRBD2,TRBJ2-3,TRBV7-3,TGTGCCAGCAGCGAGCGGGGAAGCACAGATACGCAGTATTTT,CASSERGSTDTQYF
16,once,NA,TRBJ2-3,TRBV4-3,TGCGCCAGCAGCCCCAACAACCCAGGGGATGGAGATACGCAGTATTTT,CASSPNNPGDGDTQYF
13,NA,NA,TRBJ2-7,TRBV4-1,TGCGCCAGCAGCCAGGGACACGGCTACGAGCAGTACTTC,CASSQGHGYEQYF
14,NA,NA,TRBJ1-5,TRBV27,TGTGCCAGCAGTTTATCCAGGGAGGGTTGGCCCCAGCATTTT,CASSLSREGWPQHF
16,NA,TRBD1,TRBJ2-2,TRBV19,TGTGCCAGTAGTCTAGGACAGGGCGCGGCCACCGGGGAGCTGTTTTTT,CASSLGQGAATGELFF
15,NA,NA,TRBJ1-1,TRBV12-5,TGTGCTAGTGGTTTGGGGCAGGGGCTAAACACTGAAGCTTTCTTT,CASGLGQGLNTEAFF
17,NA,TRBD1,TRBJ2-7,TRBV27,TGTGCCAGCAGGCACAGGGGGCTAAGCCGACCCCTTTACGAGCAGTACTTC,CASRHRGLSRPLYEQYF
15,NA,NA,TRBJ2-5,TRBV5-1,TGCGCCAGCAGCTTCTCAGAGGGCGGCCAAGAGACCCAGTACTTC,CASSFSEGGQETQYF
14,NA,NA,TRBJ1-1,TRBV11-2,TGTGCCAGCAGCTTGGGGCTGACAGTCGCTGAAGCTTTCTTT,CASSLGLTVAEAFF
13,NA,NA,TRBJ1-1,TRBV7-2,TGTGCCAGCAGCTTAGCGTACGGCACTGAAGCTTTCTTT,CASSLAYGTEAFF
17,NA,TRBD1,TRBJ1-3,TRBV7-9,TGTGCCAGCAGCTTAGTAACAGGGGTGGTCTCTGGAAACACCATATATTTT,CASSLVTGVVSGNTIYF
16,NA,TRBD1,TRBJ1-1,TRBV6-1,TGTGCCAGCAGTGAAGCGGCAGGGGGCGCCTTTACTGAAGCTTTCTTT,CASSEAAGGAFTEAFF
13,NA,NA,TRBJ2-7,TRBV29-1,TGCAGCGTTGAAGGGGCAGCGGCTAGCGAGCAGTACTTC,CSVEGAAASEQYF
12,NA,NA,TRBJ2-7,TRBV29-1,TGCAGCGTTGTTGGAGGATCCTACGAGCAGTACTTC,CSVVGGSYEQYF
12,NA,NA,TRBJ1-2,TRBV11-2,TGTGCCAGCAGCTTAGGGACATTTGGCTACACCTTC,CASSLGTFGYTF
13,NA,NA,TRBJ2-1,TRBV30,TGTGCCTGGAGTGCTAGAACCCGAGCTAAGCAGTTCTTC,CAWSARTRAKQFF
17,few,TRBD1,TRBJ1-2,TRBV27,TGTGCCAGCAGTACTGGGACAGGGGGTCTCTCTCGCTATGGCTACACCTTC,CASSTGTGGLSRYGYTF
13,NA,TRBD2,TRBJ2-1,TRBV18,TGTGCCAGCTCACGTATAGCGGGGGGTGAGCAGTTCTTC,CASSRIAGGEQFF
14,NA,TRBD1,TRBJ1-2,TRBV11-2,TGTGCCAGCAGCCTGGACAGGGCCAACTATGGCTACACCTTC,CASSLDRANYGYTF
15,once,NA,TRBJ1-5,TRBV9,TGTGCCAGCAGCGTAGCTGAGGCAGGGGATCAGCCCCAGCATTTT,CASSVAEAGDQPQHF
13,NA,NA,TRBJ2-1,TRBV7-8,TGTGCCAGCAGCTTAGAACTCCTTCGGGAGCAGTTCTTC,CASSLELLREQFF
16,NA,TRBD2,TRBJ2-1,TRBV5-6,TGTGCCAGCAGCTTGCGGACTAGCGGGTCCTACAATGAGCAGTTCTTC,CASSLRTSGSYNEQFF
16,NA,NA,TRBJ1-1,TRBV14,TGTGCCAGCAGCCAAGAATTTCGCGGGGGGAACACTGAAGCTTTCTTT,CASSQEFRGGNTEAFF
16,NA,NA,TRBJ2-3,TRBV4-2,TGTGCCAGCAGCCCGAAGTTGACTGCCGGCACAGATACGCAGTATTTT,CASSPKLTAGTDTQYF
17,NA,TRBD2,TRBJ2-2,TRBV4-2,TGTGCCAGCAGCTCCCCACTAGCGGGGGAGAACACCGGGGAGCTGTTTTTT,CASSSPLAGENTGELFF
17,NA,TRBD1,TRBJ1-6,TRBV5-3,TGTGCCAGAAGCCCGCAAGGGACAGGGAATATCCTGATACCCCTCCACTTT,CARSPQGTGNILIPLHF
16,once,NA,TRBJ1-6,TRBV7-2,TGTGCCAGCAGCTTAGATGGAGGCCCTTATAATTCACCCCTCCACTTT,CASSLDGGPYNSPLHF
17,few,TRBD1,TRBJ1-4,TRBV5-4,TGTGCCAGCAGCTTGGGAGCCGCCGGGACAGCTAATGAAAAACTGTTTTTT,CASSLGAAGTANEKLFF
16,NA,NA,TRBJ2-7,TRBV27,TGTGCCAGCAGTATAATACCTGGTCTACCGTCCCACGAGCAGTACTTC,CASSIIPGLPSHEQYF
17,few,NA,TRBJ1-3,TRBV18,TGTGCCAGCTCACCTCTGCGTAGAGAAAAATCTGGAAACACCATATATTTT,CASSPLRREKSGNTIYF
14,NA,TRBD1,TRBJ1-1,TRBV7-9,TGTGCCAGCAGCTCGACAGGGTGGAACACTGAAGCTTTCTTT,CASSSTGWNTEAFF
17,NA,NA,TRBJ2-6,TRBV4-1,TGCGCCAGCAGCCAACACACCAGGGGAGACGGGGCCAACGTCCTGACTTTC,CASSQHTRGDGANVLTF
13,NA,NA,TRBJ2-5,TRBV4-3,TGCGCCAGCAGCCAAGATTTGGCGAGGGAGCAGTACTTC,CASSQDLAREQYF
15,NA,NA,TRBJ2-3,TRBV13,TGTGCCAGCAGCTTAGGTGGGGGGGCTGGAGATACGCAGTATTTT,CASSLGGGAGDTQYF
15,NA,TRBD2,TRBJ2-3,TRBV9,TGTGCCAGCAGCGCAGGACTAGCGCGTTCAGATACGCAGTATTTT,CASSAGLARSDTQYF
13,NA,NA,TRBJ1-6,TRBV5-8,TGTGCCAGCAGCTTGGACAGTAATTCACCCCTCCACTTT,CASSLDSNSPLHF
15,few,NA,TRBJ1-1,TRBV4-3,TGCGCCAGCAGCCAAGATCTTCAGGGTTGGACTGAAGCTTTCTTT,CASSQDLQGWTEAFF
15,NA,TRBD1,TRBJ2-3,TRBV10-1,TGCGCCAGCAGTGGGGACAGGGAACTTGAGGATACGCAGTATTTT,CASSGDRELEDTQYF
17,NA,NA,TRBJ1-3,TRBV7-9,TGTGCCAGCAGCATAGCCACCACAGGGCGTCCTGGAAACACCATATATTTT,CASSIATTGRPGNTIYF
16,few,NA,TRBJ1-3,TRBV6-6,TGTGCCAGCAGATCCTTCTCACAGGGTTCCGGAAACACCATATATTTT,CASRSFSQGSGNTIYF
12,NA,TRBD1,TRBJ1-2,TRBV19,TGTGCCACACGGACAGGGGGCTCTGGCTACACCTTC,CATRTGGSGYTF
14,once,NA,TRBJ1-4,TRBV9,TGTGCCAGCAGCGTAGGCGCAACTAATGAAAAACTGTTTTTT,CASSVGATNEKLFF
15,NA,TRBD1,TRBJ1-2,TRBV9,TGTGCCAGCAGCCCAGGGACAGGGGGTGACTATGGCTACACCTTC,CASSPGTGGDYGYTF
16,NA,TRBD2,TRBJ2-7,TRBV6-6,TGTGCCAGCAGCCACCTCCCCCCAGCGGGGGTCCACGAGCAGTACTTC,CASSHLPPAGVHEQYF